The clone carrying this TCR beta chain is deemed medium-sized. Germline assignment: CDR1 SNHLY and CDR2 FYNNEI. The V and J ends lost 6 bases and 11 bases respectively, with 8 bases between them. This CDR3 is 10 amino acids long. The entry originates in a study of T-cell memory formation after mild COVID-19. TCRdb re-called the 5' RACE reads through MiXCR, storing one row per CDR3 protein. The data hold about 7,100 distinct CDR3 sequences, with roughly 58% observed a single time. The genes are TRBV2 and TRBJ1-5; no clear D. Input material: PBMCs or a T cell subset sorted from them (not recorded which). This TCR was recovered from an adult who had mild COVID-19 (a few samples of this study predate the infection). Cell type and time point are not known. The CDR3 loop is CASRGESQHF. In nucleotides, the CDR3 is TGTGCCAGCAGGGGTGAGTCCCAGCATTTT.